These T cell receptor beta chains were read from a single sample in a study of regulatory T cells in long-lasting Graves disease. A single record per CDR3 protein comes from TCRdb applying MiXCR to the multiplex PCR reads. Among about 470,000 distinct CDR3 sequences listed, roughly 15% were seen once. These data were also filed under a second study, of T cells in Graves' hyperthyroidism and ophthalmopathy.

The sequencing used peripheral blood mononuclear cells (PBMCs), collected at new diagnosis, from a patient treated with antithyroid drugs. The receptors stem from a man aged 35 to 55 with Graves disease. Both conserved end residues are part of each CDR3. D genes are given only for firm matches. Clone size is stated in some rows and not others, as once, few, many or a class when expanded.

v_gene	d_gene	j_gene	abundance	CDR3nt	CDR3aa
TRBV3-1	-	TRBJ2-1	-	TGTGCCAGCAGCCAAGAATGGAGGTCCTACAATGAGCAGTTCTTC	CASSQEWRSYNEQFF
TRBV19	TRBD2	TRBJ2-2	-	TGTGCCAGTAGTGAACTAGCGGGAGTGTTCTCCGGGGAGCTGTTTTTT	CASSELAGVFSGELFF
TRBV2	TRBD2	TRBJ2-1	many	TGTGCCAGCAGGAATTGGCTAGCGGGAGAACAGTTCTTC	CASRNWLAGEQFF
TRBV20-1	-	TRBJ2-3	-	TGCAGTGCTAGGGACCGTTCAGGGAGCACAGATACGCAGTATTTT	CSARDRSGSTDTQYF
TRBV12-3/TRBV12-4	-	TRBJ1-4	many	TGTGCCAGCAGAGATTACAGGGAAAAACTGTTTTTT	CASRDYREKLFF
TRBV29-1	-	TRBJ2-1	few	TGCAGCGCCAACGCGGACAGATTATGCAATGAGCAGTTCTTC	CSANADRLCNEQFF
TRBV12-3/TRBV12-4	-	TRBJ1-6	many	TGTGCCAGCAGTCCCGGTCAGTCGTCTTCACCCCTCCACTTT	CASSPGQSSSPLHF
TRBV9	-	TRBJ2-5	few	TGTGCCAGTAGTGGCTTCCAAGAGACCCAGTACTTC	CASSGFQETQYF
TRBV12-3/TRBV12-4	-	TRBJ2-3	many	TGTGCCAGCAGTTTAGAACACAGCACAGATACGCAGTATTTT	CASSLEHSTDTQYF
TRBV24-1	-	TRBJ1-5	many	TGTGCCACCAGCCCTGGGACGGGTAATCAGCCCCAGCATTTT	CATSPGTGNQPQHF
TRBV30	-	TRBJ1-2	many	TGTGCCTGGAGTGCAACAGGGCAGTATGGCTACACCTTC	CAWSATGQYGYTF
TRBV7-2	TRBD1	TRBJ2-5	-	TGTGCCAGCAGCTTGTCGGGACAGCAAGAGACCCAGTACTTC	CASSLSGQQETQYF
TRBV20-1	-	TRBJ2-3	many	TGCAGTGCTGGGACTCCTGATACGCAGTATTTT	CSAGTPDTQYF
TRBV28	-	TRBJ2-1	many	TGTGCCAGCAGTTTAATCAGAGGATCCGGCAATGAGCAGTTCTTC	CASSLIRGSGNEQFF
TRBV7-9	TRBD2	TRBJ2-5	many	TGTGCCAGCAGCTTAGCGCATAGCGGGGAGACCCAGTACTTC	CASSLAHSGETQYF
TRBV12-3/TRBV12-4	-	TRBJ2-3	many	TGTGCCAGCAGTTTGGCCGCTACTCAGTATACGCAGTATTTT	CASSLAATQYTQYF
TRBV2	TRBD1	TRBJ1-5	few	TGTGCCAGCAGGGGTGACAGGGGGCTTCAGCCCCAGCATTTT	CASRGDRGLQPQHF
TRBV15	-	TRBJ2-7	-	TGTGCCACCAGCAGACTAGGCTTGAGCTCCTACGAGCAGTACTTC	CATSRLGLSSYEQYF
TRBV20-1	-	TRBJ1-5	few	TGCAGTGCCCAAGGAAATCAGCCCCAGCATTTT	CSAQGNQPQHF
TRBV28	TRBD2	TRBJ2-1	few	TGTGCCAGCAGTTTTGTAACTAGCGGGAGGAATGAGCAGTTCTTC	CASSFVTSGRNEQFF
TRBV2	TRBD2	TRBJ2-1	many	TGTGCCAGCAGGCAAGGGACTAGCCACACCTACAATGAGCAGTTCTTC	CASRQGTSHTYNEQFF
TRBV20-1	-	TRBJ2-3	-	TGCAGTGCTCAACAGGGGCCCCAGGGAGGCACGCAGTATTTT	CSAQQGPQGGTQYF
TRBV6-2/TRBV6-3	-	TRBJ2-3	-	TGTGCCAGCACTACTACCGTAGATACGCAGTATTTT	CASTTTVDTQYF
TRBV11-2	TRBD2	TRBJ2-1	once	TGTGCCAGCAGCCTGAGGGGACTAGCGGAGAAGAGTGGTGAGCAGTTCTTC	CASSLRGLAEKSGEQFF
TRBV7-9	-	TRBJ1-2	many	TGTGCCAGCACGCCGGGCTGGGGGGATGGCTACACCTTC	CASTPGWGDGYTF
TRBV6-1	TRBD1	TRBJ2-7	many	TGTGCCAGCAGCCGCGACAGGGTTTCTCGCGAGCAGTACTTC	CASSRDRVSREQYF
TRBV11-2	TRBD2	TRBJ2-2	-	TGTGCCAGCAGATGGACTAGCGGGAGCACCGGGGAGCTGTTTTTT	CASRWTSGSTGELFF
TRBV6-5	-	TRBJ2-2	many	TGTGCCAGCAGTTATCCCAGGGGCTATGGGGAGCTGTTTTTT	CASSYPRGYGELFF
TRBV6-2/TRBV6-3	TRBD1	TRBJ2-1	many	TGTGCCAGCCCGAACACAGGGGGCAACACCTACAATGAGCAGTTCTTC	CASPNTGGNTYNEQFF
TRBV2	-	TRBJ2-7	few	TGTGCCAGCAGCTCCACACCCCGTGTCGAGGCAGGGTATGAGCGGTACTTC	CASSSTPRVEAGYERYF
TRBV27	-	TRBJ1-1	many	TGTGCCAGCAGCCCTGACAGTTTTTCTACTGAAGCTTTCTTT	CASSPDSFSTEAFF
TRBV11-2	-	TRBJ2-6	many	TGTGCCAGCAGCTTAATGAGGGCTGGGGCCAACGTCCTGACTTTC	CASSLMRAGANVLTF
TRBV7-3	TRBD2	TRBJ2-2	few	TGTGCCAGCAGCTTAACTGCTAGCGGGTTTAGTTACACCGGGGAGCTGTTTTTT	CASSLTASGFSYTGELFF
TRBV7-6	-	TRBJ1-4	-	TGTGCCAGCAGCCAATCGAACGGAGAAAAACTGTTTTTT	CASSQSNGEKLFF
TRBV27	-	TRBJ1-4	few	TGTGCCAGCAGCCCTCACAAGGCGGGCGGTGAAAAACTGTTTTTT	CASSPHKAGGEKLFF
TRBV5-1	-	TRBJ2-7	many	TGCGCCAGCAGCTTGGACCCGACCAGACCGAATGTAGGGTACTTC	CASSLDPTRPNVGYF
TRBV5-1	TRBD1	TRBJ2-7	many	TGCGCCAGCAGCCCGGCTTGGACAGGGGGTGGCGAGCAGTACTTC	CASSPAWTGGGEQYF
TRBV5-1	-	TRBJ2-5	few	TGCGCCAGCAGCAATAGCCCCCAAGAGACCCAGTACTTC	CASSNSPQETQYF
TRBV28	-	TRBJ2-3	few	TGTGCCAGCAGTATCCTGGGCAGGGGGGGCACAGATACGCAGTATTTT	CASSILGRGGTDTQYF
TRBV2	TRBD2	TRBJ2-1	many	TGTGCCAGTGGGGCTAGCGGCCCTTCCACTGAGCAGTTCTTC	CASGASGPSTEQFF
TRBV20-1	-	TRBJ1-5	many	TGCAGTGCCCCAAGGGGATTCAATCAGCCCCAGCATTTT	CSAPRGFNQPQHF
TRBV28	TRBD1	TRBJ1-3	many	TGTGCCAGCAGGGTGGGACAGGGGGCTGTTCCCCGCAACACCATATATTTT	CASRVGQGAVPRNTIYF
TRBV30	-	TRBJ2-4	many	TGTGCCTGGAGTAGTGGGGTGGGCAAAAACATTCAGTACTTC	CAWSSGVGKNIQYF
TRBV28	-	TRBJ1-3	many	TGTGCCAGCAGTTCCACCTTTCAGGGGAGCAGTGGAAACACCATATATTTT	CASSSTFQGSSGNTIYF
TRBV7-6	TRBD1	TRBJ2-1	many	TGTGCCAGCAGCCTCGGACAGGAGCGGTTCTTC	CASSLGQERFF
TRBV5-4	-	TRBJ1-1	-	TGTGCCAGCAGCCTTGGGACCTTCGGGACTGAAGCTTTCTTT	CASSLGTFGTEAFF